The 17 T cell receptor beta chains below all came from one sample that was sequenced in a study of blood T cell repertoires in COVID-19. Using immunoSEQ multiplex PCR, the repertoire was profiled, and TCRdb retains in-frame clones only, with some absent. The repertoire holds about 310,000 clones, with 87% as singletons. Sequencing used PBMCs or T cells enriched from blood (not recorded which). These receptors originate from a woman aged 18-29 years who had recovered from COVID-19.

The chain combines TRBV28 with TRBJ1-2; 9 bases map to TRBD1. CDR3 size: 15 residues. Germline CDR1 reads MDHEN; CDR2 reads SYDVKM. J lost 7 bases, V lost 3 bases, and 9 bases had no gene match. The CDR3 nucleotides are TGTGCCAGCAGTTTGGGGACAGGGTCGTTATTTGGCTACACCTTC. This translates into CASSLGTGSLFGYTF.

The rearrangement uses TRBV14 and TRBJ1-2; D perhaps matches TRBD1 (5 bases). The CDR3 contains 15 residues. Trimming took off 1 base at V and 3 bases at J, with 12 bases between the two ends. The germline gives CDR1 SGHDN, CDR2 FVKESK. The CDR3 nucleotides read TGTGCCAGCAGCCAAGCAGGGAGGCTGGACTATGGCTACACCTTC. As protein: CASSQAGRLDYGYTF.

By share, this clone counts as medium-sized. The chain carries TRBV19 and TRBJ1-6, with 10 bases matching TRBD1. J was trimmed by 10 bases and V by 7 bases; bases with no gene match: 4. The CDR3 runs 13 residues. Germline CDR1 is LNHDA and CDR2 is SQIVND (reference sequence). This CDR3 reads CASIPGQGSPLHF. In DNA, the CDR3 is TGTGCCAGTATTCCGGGACAGGGGTCACCCCTCCACTTT.

V gene TRBV19 combines with J gene TRBJ2-7; the D gene is possibly TRBD2 (7 bases). Germline assignment: CDR1 LNHDA and CDR2 SQIVND (reference sequence). V gave up 8 bases and J gave up 2 bases, with 13 bases separating them. CDR3 length: 13 residues. The CDR3: CASSGGWAYEQYF. The CDR3 DNA reads TGTGCCAGTTCGGGGGGCTGGGCCTACGAGCAGTACTTC.

This clone was observed once. This rearrangement joins TRBV4-3 to TRBJ2-2; the match to TRBD2 covers 11 bases. V was pared by 4 bases and J by 3 bases, with 4 bases of the junction left unmatched. Germline V gene data show CDR1 as LGHNA and CDR2 as YSLEER. There are 16 residues in the CDR3. CDR3 DNA: TGCGCCAGCAGCCTCATAGCGGGGGGGTACACCGGGGAGCTGTTTTTT. The encoded protein is CASSLIAGGYTGELFF.

This chain connects TRBV2 to TRBJ2-3; 11 nucleotides agree with TRBD2. Trimming cost V 8 bases and J 2 bases; bases outside gene matches: 6. Per the germline V gene, CDR1 is SNHLY and CDR2 is FYNNEI. This CDR3 contains 15 residues. The CDR3 loop is CASARLAGNTDTQYF. The CDR3 DNA sequence: TGTGCCAGCGCCAGACTAGCGGGGAACACAGATACGCAGTATTTT.

V and J are TRBV5-1 and TRBJ2-1; D perhaps matches TRBD2 (6 bases). The CDR3 sequence is 15 residues long. The V gene lost 4 bases and the J gene lost 6 bases, with 17 bases spanning the gap. Germline V gene sequence: CDR1 SGHRS, CDR2 YFSETQ. The CDR3 region has the DNA TGCGCCAGCAGCCTACAGACTAGTCCGTCCAATGAGCAGTTCTTC. Translating it yields CASSLQTSPSNEQFF.

J is TRBJ1-5 and V is TRBV2, with a tentative D call TRBD1 (6 bases). Looked up from germline, CDR1 is SNHLY and CDR2 is FYNNEI. This CDR3 is 15 amino acids long. With 4 bases removed from V and 1 base from J, the gap between germline ends came to 11 bases. The CDR3 spells CASSGTARSNQPQHF. CDR3 sequence (DNA): TGTGCCAGCAGTGGGACAGCACGGAGCAATCAGCCCCAGCATTTT.

This sequence joins TRBV6-5 and TRBJ2-7, with 7 bases lining up with TRBD1. The V gene end was trimmed by 4 bases and the J gene end by 3 bases; junction bases not matched to a gene: 12. The CDR3 totals 16 residues. Germline CDR1 MNHEY, CDR2 SVGAGI. The CDR3 sequence is CASSFSLGQAVYEQYF. DNA for the CDR3: TGTGCCAGCAGTTTCAGCCTAGGACAGGCCGTCTACGAGCAGTACTTC.

The V and J genes are TRBV19 and TRBJ2-2; 7 bases match TRBD1. The germline V gene encodes CDR1 LNHDA and CDR2 SQIVND (reference sequence). This CDR3 region has 16 residues. V gave up 4 bases and J gave up 1 base; unmatched junction bases: 6. In DNA, the CDR3 is TGTGCCAGTAGTAGGCGACAGGGCATGAACACCGGGGAGCTGTTTTTT. Its translation: CASSRRQGMNTGELFF.

The CDR3 spells CATSRDLGGFTEAFF. As DNA, the CDR3 is TGTGCCACCAGCAGAGATCTGGGGGGTTTCACTGAAGCTTTCTTT. This sequence joins TRBV15 and TRBJ1-1; tentatively, D is TRBD1 (5 bases). V was clipped by 0 bases and J by 4 bases, with 12 bases between them. Germline CDR1 reads LNHNV; CDR2 reads YYDKDF (reference sequence). CDR3 length: 15 residues.

The genes are TRBV12-3 or TRBV12-4 and TRBJ1-5; the D is unclear. Trimming left V 3 bases short and J 7 bases short, with 10 bases between. The CDR3 totals 13 residues. CDR3 DNA sequence: TGTGCCAGCAGTTTTAATAGCGGGCAGCCCCAGCATTTT. This codes for CASSFNSGQPQHF.

The chain employs TRBV5-4 and TRBJ2-7; 7 positions match TRBD1. The germline CDR1 and CDR2 sequences are SGHNT and YYREEE (reference sequence). Trimming removed 3 bases from V and 2 bases from J; junction bases left unmatched: 8. The CDR3 has 15 amino acids. Here the CDR3 DNA reads TGTGCCAGCAGCTACGGACAGGCCCAGGCCTACGAGCAGTACTTC. Translating it yields CASSYGQAQAYEQYF.

This clone was counted a few times. This chain connects TRBV2 to TRBJ1-1; TRBD1 matches at 10 bases. V dropped 2 bases and J dropped 7; count of bases not matched to a gene: 4. Germline V gene sequence: CDR1 SNHLY, CDR2 FYNNEI. This CDR3 spans 14 amino acids. Written as DNA, the CDR3 is TGTGCCAGCAGTGAAAACCGGGACAGGGGTGAAGCTTTCTTT. As protein: CASSENRDRGEAFF.

The chain has TRBV5-1 and TRBJ2-7, with 13 bases identical to TRBD2. The CDR3 runs to 15 residues. Germline values: CDR1 SGHRS, CDR2 YFSETQ. V was pared by 4 bases and J by 2 bases, with 3 bases of the junction left unmatched. CDR3 in DNA: TGCGCCAGCAGCCCGACTAGCGGGGGGCCCTACGAGCAGTACTTC. This encodes CASSPTSGGPYEQYF.

This CDR3 reads CASSPGTPNTGELFF. The CDR3 DNA sequence: TGTGCCAGTTCCCCAGGAACTCCGAACACCGGGGAGCTGTTTTTT. The chain combines TRBV19 with TRBJ2-2; D is undetermined. The V end was cut by 8 bases, the J end by 0 bases, with 13 bases between. The germline V gene has CDR1 LNHDA and CDR2 SQIVND (reference sequence). The CDR3 extends over 15 amino acids.

The chain links TRBV27 to TRBJ2-7; 8 bases map to TRBD2. Germline V gene lookup returns CDR1 MNHEY and CDR2 SMNVEV (reference sequence). Germline trimming cut 2 bases from V and 3 bases from J; bases unmatched to any gene: 6. The CDR3 has 15 residues. CDR3 nucleotides: TGTGCCAGCAGTTTAACTAGCGGAGGGGGCTACGAGCAGTACTTC. Translation: CASSLTSGGGYEQYF.